This T cell receptor (beta chain) originates from a study of blood T cell repertoires in COVID-19. This clone has just one count. The assay was immunoSEQ multiplex PCR, and TCRdb's table has in-frame clones only and misses some. This sample has about 74,000 clones, with 75% to 85% found just once. The sequenced sample consisted of peripheral blood. The origin of this receptor is a human donor in a cohort sampled during active COVID-19.

CDR3 coding DNA: TGTGCCAGCAGTTCAAGCACTGGGGCCAACGTCCTGACTTTC. Its translation is CASSSSTGANVLTF. This chain connects TRBV28 to TRBJ2-6; D gene uncertain. The CDR3 is 14 amino acids. V lost 4 bases, J lost 2 bases, and 6 bases lay in between. CDR1 and CDR2 from the germline V gene are MDHEN and SYDVKM.